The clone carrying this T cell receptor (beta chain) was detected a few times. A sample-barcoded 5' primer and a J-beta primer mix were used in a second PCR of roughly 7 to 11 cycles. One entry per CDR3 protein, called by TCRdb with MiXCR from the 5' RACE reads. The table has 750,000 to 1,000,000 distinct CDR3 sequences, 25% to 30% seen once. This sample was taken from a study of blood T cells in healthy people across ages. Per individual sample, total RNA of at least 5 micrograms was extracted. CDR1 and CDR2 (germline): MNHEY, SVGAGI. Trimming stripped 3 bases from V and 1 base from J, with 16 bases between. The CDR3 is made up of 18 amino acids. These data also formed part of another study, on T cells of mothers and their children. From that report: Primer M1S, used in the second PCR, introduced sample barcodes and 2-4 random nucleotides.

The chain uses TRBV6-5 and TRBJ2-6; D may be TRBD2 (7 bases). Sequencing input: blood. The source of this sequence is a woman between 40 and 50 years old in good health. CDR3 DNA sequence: TGTGCCAGCAGTTATGCGGGGGCCTTTGGGTCTGGGGCCAACGTCCTGACTTTC. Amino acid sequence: CASSYAGAFGSGANVLTF.